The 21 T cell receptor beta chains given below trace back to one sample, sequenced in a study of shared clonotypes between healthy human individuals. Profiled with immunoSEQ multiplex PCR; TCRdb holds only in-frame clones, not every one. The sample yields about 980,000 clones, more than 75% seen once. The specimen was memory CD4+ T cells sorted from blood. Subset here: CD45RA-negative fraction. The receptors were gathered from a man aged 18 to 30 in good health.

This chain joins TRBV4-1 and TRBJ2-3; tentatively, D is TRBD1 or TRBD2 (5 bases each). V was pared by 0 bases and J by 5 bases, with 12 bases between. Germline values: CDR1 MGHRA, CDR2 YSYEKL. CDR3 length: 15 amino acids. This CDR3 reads CASSQEGRGEDTQYF. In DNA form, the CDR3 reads TGCGCCAGCAGCCAAGAAGGCCGGGGCGAAGATACGCAGTATTTT.

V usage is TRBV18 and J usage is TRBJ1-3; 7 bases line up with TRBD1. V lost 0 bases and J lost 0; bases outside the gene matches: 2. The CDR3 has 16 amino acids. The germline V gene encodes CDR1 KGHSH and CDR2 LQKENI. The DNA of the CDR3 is TGTGCCAGCTCACCACCTGGGACAGTCTCTGGAAACACCATATATTTT. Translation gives CASSPPGTVSGNTIYF.

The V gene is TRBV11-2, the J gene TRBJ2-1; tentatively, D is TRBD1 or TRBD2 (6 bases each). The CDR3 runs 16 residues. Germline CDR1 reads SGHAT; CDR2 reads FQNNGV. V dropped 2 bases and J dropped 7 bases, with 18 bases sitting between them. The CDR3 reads CASSLSLPGAGNEQFF. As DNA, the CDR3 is TGTGCCAGCAGCTTATCTTTGCCAGGGGCGGGGAATGAGCAGTTCTTC.

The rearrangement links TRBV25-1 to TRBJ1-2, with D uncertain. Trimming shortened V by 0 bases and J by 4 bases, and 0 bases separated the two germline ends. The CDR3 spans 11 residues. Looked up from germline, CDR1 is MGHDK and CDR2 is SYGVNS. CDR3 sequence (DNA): TGTGCCAGCAGTGAATACTATGGCTACACCTTC. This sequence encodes CASSEYYGYTF.

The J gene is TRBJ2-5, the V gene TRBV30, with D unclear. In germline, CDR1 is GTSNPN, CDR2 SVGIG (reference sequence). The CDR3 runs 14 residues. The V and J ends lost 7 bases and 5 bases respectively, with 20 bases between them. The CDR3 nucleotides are TGTGCCTTAACTCCGGCGACTCGGAGCGAGACCCAGTACTTC. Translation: CALTPATRSETQYF.

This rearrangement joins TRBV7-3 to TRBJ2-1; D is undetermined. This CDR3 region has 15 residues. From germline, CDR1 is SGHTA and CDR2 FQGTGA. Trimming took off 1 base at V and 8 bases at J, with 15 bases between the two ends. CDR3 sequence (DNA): TGTGCCAGCAGCTTAAGTTTGAACACAATCGATGAGCAGTTCTTC. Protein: CASSLSLNTIDEQFF.

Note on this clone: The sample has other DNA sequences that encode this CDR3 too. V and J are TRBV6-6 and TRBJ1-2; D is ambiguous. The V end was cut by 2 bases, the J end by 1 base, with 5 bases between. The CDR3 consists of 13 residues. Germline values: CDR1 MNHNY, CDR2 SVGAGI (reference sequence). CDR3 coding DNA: TGTGCCAGCAGTTACGACGGTAACTATGGCTACACCTTC. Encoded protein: CASSYDGNYGYTF.

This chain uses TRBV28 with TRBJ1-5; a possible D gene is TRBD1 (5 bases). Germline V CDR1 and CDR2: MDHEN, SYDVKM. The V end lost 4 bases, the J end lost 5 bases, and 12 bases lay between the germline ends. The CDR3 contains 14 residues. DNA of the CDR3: TGTGCCAGCAGTTCAGGAGGGGCCCATCAGCCCCAGCATTTT. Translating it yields CASSSGGAHQPQHF.

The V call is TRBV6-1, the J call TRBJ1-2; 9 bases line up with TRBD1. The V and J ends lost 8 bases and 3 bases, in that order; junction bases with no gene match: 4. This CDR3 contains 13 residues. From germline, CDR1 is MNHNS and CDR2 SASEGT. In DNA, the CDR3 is TGTGCCAGCGATCGGGACAGGGACTATGGCTACACCTTC. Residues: CASDRDRDYGYTF.

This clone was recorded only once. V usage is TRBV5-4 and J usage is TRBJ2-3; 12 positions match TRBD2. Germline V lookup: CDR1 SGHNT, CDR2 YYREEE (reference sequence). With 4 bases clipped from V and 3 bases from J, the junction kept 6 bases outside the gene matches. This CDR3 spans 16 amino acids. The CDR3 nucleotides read TGTGCCAGCAGCCCGACTAGCGGGGGTCGTACAGATACGCAGTATTTT. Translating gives CASSPTSGGRTDTQYF. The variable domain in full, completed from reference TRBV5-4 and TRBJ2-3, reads ETGVTQSPTHLIKTRGQQVTLRCSSQSGHNTVSWYQQALGQGPQFIFQYYREEENGRGNFPPRFSGLQFPNYSSELNVNALELDDSALYLCASSPTSGGRTDTQYFGPGTRLTVL.

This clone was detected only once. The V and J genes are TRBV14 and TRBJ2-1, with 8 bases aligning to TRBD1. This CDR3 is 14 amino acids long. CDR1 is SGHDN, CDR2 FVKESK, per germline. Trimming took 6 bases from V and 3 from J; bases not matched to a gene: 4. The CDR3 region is CASRPGGGYNEQFF. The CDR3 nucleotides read TGTGCCAGCAGACCAGGGGGCGGCTACAATGAGCAGTTCTTC.

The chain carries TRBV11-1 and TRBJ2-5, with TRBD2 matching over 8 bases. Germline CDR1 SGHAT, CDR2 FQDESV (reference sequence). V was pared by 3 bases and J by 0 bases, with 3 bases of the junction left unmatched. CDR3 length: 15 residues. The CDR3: CASSFGRGDQETQYF. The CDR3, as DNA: TGTGCCAGCAGCTTTGGGCGGGGGGACCAAGAGACCCAGTACTTC.

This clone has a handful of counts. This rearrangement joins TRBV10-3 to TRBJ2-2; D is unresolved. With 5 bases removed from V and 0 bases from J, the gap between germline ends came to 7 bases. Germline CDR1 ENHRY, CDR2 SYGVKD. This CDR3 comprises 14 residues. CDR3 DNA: TGTGCCATCAGTCAGACCGCGAACACCGGGGAGCTGTTTTTT. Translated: CAISQTANTGELFF.

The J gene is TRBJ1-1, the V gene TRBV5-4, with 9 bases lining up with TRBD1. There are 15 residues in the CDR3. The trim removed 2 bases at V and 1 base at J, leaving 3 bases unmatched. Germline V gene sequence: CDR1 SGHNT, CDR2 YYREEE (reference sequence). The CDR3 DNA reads TGTGCCAGCAGCTTCAGGACAGGGGCGAACACTGAAGCTTTCTTT. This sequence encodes CASSFRTGANTEAFF.

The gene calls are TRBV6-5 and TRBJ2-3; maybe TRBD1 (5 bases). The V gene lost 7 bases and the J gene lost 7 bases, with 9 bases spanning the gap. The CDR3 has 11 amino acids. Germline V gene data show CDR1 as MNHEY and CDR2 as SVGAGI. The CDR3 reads CASTGSNTQYF. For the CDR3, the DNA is TGTGCCAGCACAGGGTCGAATACGCAGTATTTT.

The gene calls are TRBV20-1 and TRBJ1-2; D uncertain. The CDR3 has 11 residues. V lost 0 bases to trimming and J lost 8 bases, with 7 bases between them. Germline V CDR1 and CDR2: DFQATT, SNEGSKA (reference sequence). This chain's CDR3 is CSAREVDGYTF. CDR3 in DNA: TGCAGTGCTAGAGAGGTCGACGGCTACACCTTC.

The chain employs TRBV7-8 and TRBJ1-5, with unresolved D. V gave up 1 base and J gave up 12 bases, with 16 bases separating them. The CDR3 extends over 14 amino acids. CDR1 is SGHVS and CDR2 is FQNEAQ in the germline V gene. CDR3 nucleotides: TGTGCCAGCAGCTTAGAAGGTGGATGGGCGGACCAGCATTTT. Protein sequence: CASSLEGGWADQHF.

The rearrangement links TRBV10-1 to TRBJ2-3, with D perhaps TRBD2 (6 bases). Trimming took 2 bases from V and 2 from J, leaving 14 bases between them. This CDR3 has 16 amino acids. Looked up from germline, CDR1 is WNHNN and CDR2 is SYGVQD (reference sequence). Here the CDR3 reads CASSEPGGIDTDTQYF. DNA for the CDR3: TGCGCCAGCAGTGAGCCAGGAGGGATCGACACAGATACGCAGTATTTT.

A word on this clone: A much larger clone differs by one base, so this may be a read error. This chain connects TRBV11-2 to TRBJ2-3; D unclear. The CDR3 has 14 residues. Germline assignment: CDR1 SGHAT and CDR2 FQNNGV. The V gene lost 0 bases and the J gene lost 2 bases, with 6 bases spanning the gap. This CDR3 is CASSLEGNTDTQYF. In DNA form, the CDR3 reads TGTGCCAGCAGCTTAGAGGGAAACACAGATACGCAGTATTTT.

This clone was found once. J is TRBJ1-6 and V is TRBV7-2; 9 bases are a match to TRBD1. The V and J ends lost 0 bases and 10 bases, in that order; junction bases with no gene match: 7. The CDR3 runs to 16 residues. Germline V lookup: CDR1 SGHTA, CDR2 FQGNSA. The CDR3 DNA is TGTGCCAGCAGCTTAGCGGCGGGACAGGGAGTGTCACCCCTCCACTTT. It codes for CASSLAAGQGVSPLHF. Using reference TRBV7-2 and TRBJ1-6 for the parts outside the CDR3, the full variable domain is GAGVSQSPSNKVTEKGKDVELRCDPISGHTALYWYRQSLGQGLEFLIYFQGNSAPDKSGLPSDRFSAERTGGSVSTLTIQRTQQEDSAVYLCASSLAAGQGVSPLHFGNGTRLTVT.

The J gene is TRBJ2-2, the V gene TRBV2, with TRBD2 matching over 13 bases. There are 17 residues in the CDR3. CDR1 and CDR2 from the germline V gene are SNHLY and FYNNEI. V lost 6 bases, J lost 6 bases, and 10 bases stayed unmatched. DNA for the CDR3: TGTGCCAGCAGCGATGAACGACTAGCGGGAGGACCCGGGGAGCTGTTTTTT. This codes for CASSDERLAGGPGELFF.